This TCR beta chain was recorded in a study of sequential checkpoint blockade in melanoma. Study as a whole: Patients were randomized 1:1 to nivolumab-then-ipilimumab or ipilimumab-then-nivolumab first-line. After both sequences, patients received maintenance nivolumab.

The treatment is: randomized to nivolumab then ipilimumab (arm A) or the reverse (arm B). No patient had prior DNA-damaging chemotherapy. Sorted cells were live CD3+CD8+, lacking CD19 and CD56, from PBMCs. Profiling relied on immunoSEQ multiplex PCR, and the TCRdb table lists in-frame clones only, not all of them. The sample records about 40,000 clones, 80% to 90% being singletons. The sequence was collected from a human donor with melanoma. The sequences come from CD8+ T cells sorted from blood (inferred from file names), collected from a patient given nivolumab and ipilimumab in sequence.

The CDR3 is CASSKGIRLVYEQYF. The CDR3 nucleotides are TGTGCCAGCAGCAAAGGAATCAGACTAGTCTACGAGCAGTACTTC. The chain uses TRBV21-1 and TRBJ2-7; TRBD2 was called by the table and not checked on the DNA. TRBV21-1 corresponds to a pseudogene. The CDR3 runs 15 residues.